A single sample is the source of the 32 T cell receptor beta chains below, sequenced in a study of T cells in women clearing cervical HPV infection (dated by TCRdb to between 2017 and 2018). Libraries were made using the immunoSEQ multiplex PCR assay. The table comes from immuneACCESS by way of TCRdb, which keeps in-frame sequences with V and J called. Part of the clones is missing from these tables; in studies checked, under half for an unresolved V gene and the rest for unknown reasons. The sample table on file contains about 30,000 clones. Approximately 2.9% of the sample is taken by the ten largest. The sequenced sample was blood buffy coat. Receptor source: a woman between 18 and 70 years old with a cervical HPV16 infection that either progressed to CIN3+ or cleared (not recorded which).

As concerns this clone: The CDR3 end lies 3 residues beyond the end of the read and is filled in from the germline J gene. The chain couples TRBV7-9 to TRBJ1-2, with 10 bases fitting TRBD1. From germline, CDR1 is SEHNR and CDR2 FQNEAQ (reference sequence). This CDR3 contains 13 residues. The CDR3 sequence: CASSLTGGRGYTF. Partial CDR3 DNA: TGTGCCAGCAGCCTGACAGGGGGCAGGGGC.

In the case of this clone: The CDR3 end falls 3 residues outside the read, so it is completed with the germline J gene. The chain carries TRBV4-1 and TRBJ2-6; 7 bases map to TRBD2. CDR3 size: 17 residues. Germline CDR1 reads MGHRA; CDR2 reads YSYEKL. After removal of 6 bases from V and 2 bases from J, the junction contained 10 bases not matched to a gene. CDR3 DNA, as far as it was read: TGCGCCAGCAGTCCCACTAGCGTACGAACTGGGGCCAACGTC. Its translation is CASSPTSVRTGANV. The entire CDR3 reads CASSPTSVRTGANVLTF.

A remark on this clone: The read ends 3 residues before the CDR3 terminus; that terminus is restored from the germline J gene. V is TRBV2 and J is TRBJ2-7; TRBD2 is a possible D gene (5 bases). The CDR3 is made up of 12 amino acids. Trimming left V 5 bases short and J 5 bases short, with 10 bases between. Germline CDR1 and CDR2: SNHLY and FYNNEI. The sequenced part of the CDR3 DNA is TGTGCCAGCAGTCTTTTGAGGGACGAG. It specifies CASSLLRDE. The whole CDR3 sequence reads CASSLLRDEQYF.

For this clone: The read halts 3 residues ahead of the CDR3 end, with the missing end drawn from the germline J gene. The chain recombines TRBV18 with TRBJ1-2; D unclear. In germline, CDR1 is KGHSH, CDR2 LQKENI. This CDR3 is built from 12 residues. CDR3 DNA (partial): TGTGCCAGCTCACAGGGCCCCTTCGAC. Residues: CASSQGPFD. The complete CDR3 reads CASSQGPFDYTF. Complete variable domain (other parts from reference TRBV18 and TRBJ1-2): NAGVMQNPRHLVRRRGQEARLRCSPMKGHSHVYWYRQLPEEGLKFMVYLQKENIIDESGMPKERFSAEFPKEGPSILRIQQVVRGDSAAYFCASSQGPFDYTFGSGTRLTVV.

In regard to this clone: The CDR3 goes on 3 residues after the read ends, and that part is filled in from the germline J gene. The chain combines TRBV30 with TRBJ1-2; 9 nucleotides agree with TRBD1. The CDR3 runs to 15 residues. Per germline, CDR1 GTSNPN and CDR2 SVGIG (reference sequence). CDR3 DNA, as far as it was read: TGTGCCTGGAGTTTCGCGGGACAGGGCCCTAGGGGC. It yields the protein CAWSFAGQGPRG. The full CDR3 is CAWSFAGQGPRGYTF.

About this clone: The read ends 3 residues early relative to the CDR3; the germline J gene fills the gap. V and J are TRBV6-1 and TRBJ2-1; TRBD1 agrees at 9 bases. Germline CDR1 reads MNHNS; CDR2 reads SASEGT. There are 17 residues in the CDR3. The ends lost 1 base at V and 8 bases at J; junction bases unmatched: 12. CDR3 DNA, as far as it was read: TGTGCCAGCAGTGAAGTGGTAGGAGACAGGGGGGTTCATGAG. Its protein is CASSEVVGDRGVHE. The CDR3 reads in full as CASSEVVGDRGVHEQFF.

Incomplete CDR3 DNA: TGTGCCAGCAGCACCAGGACAGGGTGGAATGAG. Translated: CASSTRTGWNE. The whole CDR3 region reads CASSTRTGWNEQFF. The V gene is TRBV5-8, the J gene TRBJ2-1, with TRBD1 matching over 8 bases. The read finishes 3 residues shy of the CDR3 end, and the germline J gene is used to complete it. The CDR3 contains 14 residues. V shed 4 bases and J 7 bases; nucleotides not matched to a gene: 7. Germline V gene lookup returns CDR1 SGHTS and CDR2 YDEGEE.

Worth noting for this clone: The DNA ends 3 residues before the CDR3 does, and the rest of the CDR3 is filled in from the germline J gene. This chain uses TRBV12-3 or TRBV12-4 with TRBJ1-1; a weak D match, TRBD1 (5 bases). Trimming shortened V by 5 bases and J by 7 bases, and 11 bases separated the two germline ends. The CDR3 sequence is 12 residues long. CDR3 region: CASSRGRFEAFF. The CDR3 DNA, read in part, is TGTGCCAGCAGTAGGGGCCGTTTTGAA.

With respect to this clone: The CDR3 end lies 3 residues beyond the end of the read and is filled in from the germline J gene. This chain joins TRBV2 and TRBJ2-3; 9 positions match TRBD2. This CDR3 region has 14 residues. The germline CDR1 and CDR2 sequences are SNHLY and FYNNEI. Trimming took 8 bases from V and 4 from J; bases not matched to a gene: 7. The CDR3 is CASSRGGGADTQYF. CDR3 DNA (partial): TGTGCCAGCTCAAGAGGCGGGGGGGCAGATACG.

On this clone: The CDR3 is cut off 3 residues early in the read; its end comes from the germline J gene. The chain is built from TRBV4-2 and TRBJ2-7, with 7 positions matching TRBD2. Germline V gives CDR1 LGHNA, CDR2 YNFKEQ. Trimming took 3 bases from V and 2 from J; bases not matched to a gene: 10. The CDR3 extends over 16 amino acids. Incomplete CDR3 DNA: TGTGCCAGCAGCCAGGCTACTAGCGCCGGGACCTACGAG. This gives the protein CASSQATSAGTYE. The CDR3 reads in full as CASSQATSAGTYEQYF.

For this clone: The read ends 3 residues before the CDR3 terminus; that terminus is restored from the germline J gene. The chain recombines TRBV7-9 with TRBJ1-2, with D possibly matching TRBD1 (5 bases). The CDR3 has 13 residues. Germline values: CDR1 SEHNR, CDR2 FQNEAQ (reference sequence). The sequenced part of the CDR3 DNA is TGTGCCAGCAGCTCCGGGACTGACTACGAC. This encodes CASSSGTDYD. The CDR3 reads in full as CASSSGTDYDYTF.

Notes on this clone: Read sequence stops 3 residues before the CDR3 end, and the germline J gene provides the missing end. This rearrangement joins TRBV7-9 to TRBJ2-7; TRBD2 is a possible D gene (6 bases). Trimming stripped 5 bases from V and 6 bases from J, with 17 bases between. The CDR3 runs 14 residues. The V gene's germline CDR1 is SEHNR and CDR2 FQNEAQ (reference sequence). The CDR3 sequence is CASSPPGDRVEQYF. The covered CDR3 bases are TGTGCCAGCAGCCCCCCGGGAGACAGAGTCGAG.

To note about this clone: The read is 3 residues too short to cover the CDR3 end, so that end is filled in from the germline J gene. The chain has TRBV4-1 and TRBJ2-1; the match to TRBD1 covers 10 bases. The CDR3 contains 16 residues. Germline lookup yields CDR1 MGHRA and CDR2 YSYEKL. J lost 4 bases, V lost 0 bases, and 3 bases had no gene match. CDR3 bases read: TGCGCCAGCAGCCAAGAACTGGGACAGGGGTACAATGAG. This encodes CASSQELGQGYNE. From start to end, the CDR3 is CASSQELGQGYNEQFF.

To note about this clone: The DNA ends 3 residues before the CDR3 does, and the rest of the CDR3 is filled in from the germline J gene. The chain has TRBV19 and TRBJ1-2, with TRBD1 identical over 9 bases. In germline, CDR1 is LNHDA, CDR2 SQIVND (reference sequence). The CDR3 has 13 amino acids. The V segment lost 6 bases and the J segment 4 bases; nucleotides outside the gene matches: 3. CDR3 DNA, as far as it was read: TGTGCCAGTAGGGACAGGGGTGGCTATGGC. Its translation: CASRDRGGYG. The full CDR3 protein reads CASRDRGGYGYTF.

Comments on this clone: The CDR3 extends 3 residues past the end of the read, so its final part is completed from the germline J gene. The identical CDR3 is also encoded by other nucleotide sequences in the sample. This chain uses TRBV2 with TRBJ1-6; 7 bases fit TRBD1. This CDR3 is built from 16 residues. CDR1 is SNHLY and CDR2 is FYNNEI in the germline V gene. The trim removed 5 bases at V and 5 bases at J, leaving 9 bases unmatched. The CDR3 bases that were read are TGTGCCAGCAGTTTACTGGGGACAGCAAATAATTCACCC. Amino acid sequence: CASSLLGTANNSP. In full, the CDR3 is CASSLLGTANNSPLHF.

To note about this clone: The CDR3 extends 3 residues past the end of the read, so its final part is completed from the germline J gene. The chain is built from TRBV6-1 and TRBJ1-2, with 12 bases that match TRBD1. V lost 3 bases and J lost 6; bases outside the gene matches: 2. Germline CDR1 MNHNS, CDR2 SASEGT. There are 14 residues in the CDR3. The CDR3 sequence: CASSERDRGHGYTF. The DNA read from the CDR3 is TGTGCCAGCAGTGAGAGGGACAGGGGGCATGGC.

A remark on this clone: The read is 3 residues too short to cover the CDR3 end, so that end is filled in from the germline J gene. The V and J genes are TRBV2 and TRBJ1-6; TRBD1 aligns across 8 bases. The CDR3 has 14 residues. After removal of 8 bases from V and 10 bases from J, the junction contained 10 bases not matched to a gene. CDR1 SNHLY and CDR2 FYNNEI come from the germline V gene. CDR3 sequence reads: CASQIGQGRSPLHF. CDR3 bases read: TGTGCCAGCCAGATCGGACAGGGAAGATCACCC.

On this clone itself: Sequencing ends 3 residues short of the CDR3 end; the germline J gene provides the rest. This chain connects TRBV7-2 to TRBJ2-7; tentative D call: TRBD2 (5 bases). Germline loops: CDR1 SGHTA, CDR2 FQGNSA. Trimming left V 3 bases short and J 3 bases short, with 9 bases between. This CDR3 is 13 amino acids long. The CDR3 bases that were read are TGTGCCAGCAGCTTTAAGCGGAACTACGAG. Translating gives CASSFKRNYE. The CDR3, in full, reads CASSFKRNYEQYF.

To note about this clone: The sequence runs out 3 residues before the end of the CDR3; the remainder is reconstructed from the germline J gene. The rearrangement uses TRBV6-4 and TRBJ1-2; D may be TRBD1 (5 bases). Trimming pared 4 bases from V and 7 bases from J, leaving 16 bases between. Germline values: CDR1 MRHNA, CDR2 SNTAGT. CDR3 length equals 14 residues. CDR3 amino acids: CASSAVGGGSGYTF. The part of the CDR3 DNA that was read is TGTGCCAGCAGTGCCGTCGGGGGAGGGAGTGGC.

Turning to this clone: The CDR3 is cut off 3 residues early in the read; its end comes from the germline J gene. The chain couples TRBV28 to TRBJ1-1; the D gene is possibly TRBD1 (5 bases). Germline assignment: CDR1 MDHEN and CDR2 SYDVKM. The CDR3 consists of 13 residues. V dropped 6 bases and J dropped 3 bases, with 11 bases sitting between them. CDR3 sequence: CASRAQGDTEAFF. The CDR3 bases that were read are TGTGCCAGCAGGGCTCAGGGTGACACTGAA. The whole variable domain, remainder taken from reference TRBV28 and TRBJ1-1, is DVKVTQSSRYLVKRTGEKVFLECVQDMDHENMFWYRQDPGLGLRLIYFSYDVKMKEKGDIPEGYSVSREKKERFSLILESASTNQTSMYLCASRAQGDTEAFFGQGTRLTVV.

As concerns this clone: The read falls 3 residues short of the CDR3 end, and the missing part is taken from the germline J gene. The genes are TRBV5-1 and TRBJ1-4, with 9 positions matching TRBD1. The CDR3 loop spans 16 amino acids. The V gene's germline CDR1 is SGHRS and CDR2 YFSETQ. J gave up 1 base and V 4 bases, and 5 bases lay outside the gene matches. The sequenced CDR3 bases are TGCGCCAGCAGCACGGGACAGGGCGGAACTAATGAAAAA. Its translation is CASSTGQGGTNEK. From start to end, the CDR3 is CASSTGQGGTNEKLFF.

For this clone: From the germline J gene comes the end of the CDR3, since the read stops 3 residues before it. This chain joins TRBV19 and TRBJ2-4; 7 bases are shared with TRBD1. Germline CDR1 and CDR2: LNHDA and SQIVND (reference sequence). The CDR3 loop spans 14 amino acids. The CDR3 sequence is CASSDRVANYGQYF. The sequenced part of the CDR3 DNA is TGTGCCAGTAGCGACAGGGTAGCTAACTATGGT.

As regards this clone: The read is 3 residues too short to cover the CDR3 end, so that end is filled in from the germline J gene. V gene TRBV5-1 combines with J gene TRBJ1-3; D gene ambiguous. Trimming left V 0 bases short and J 0 bases short, with 7 bases between. CDR3 size: 15 residues. Looked up from germline, CDR1 is SGHRS and CDR2 is YFSETQ. CDR3 loop: CASSLDLSSGNTIYF. The DNA read from the CDR3 is TGCGCCAGCAGCTTGGATCTCTCCTCTGGAAACACC.

With regard to this clone: The read terminates 3 residues before the CDR3 end, so the remaining end is supplied by the germline J gene. V usage is TRBV7-9 and J usage is TRBJ1-6, with TRBD1 identical over 8 bases. This CDR3 region has 14 residues. Germline V CDR1 and CDR2: SEHNR, FQNEAQ (reference sequence). The V and J ends lost 6 bases and 10 bases, in that order; junction bases with no gene match: 8. This CDR3 reads CASRQGELRSPLHF. Partial CDR3 DNA: TGTGCCAGCAGACAGGGGGAGTTGAGGTCACCC.

CDR3 DNA (partial): TGTGCCAGTAAAGGGTCTCATAGCAATCAGCCC. Protein product: CASKGSHSNQP. The complete CDR3 protein is CASKGSHSNQPQHF. The chain is built from TRBV19 and TRBJ1-5; unclear D gene. With the read ending 3 residues before the CDR3 end, the germline J gene is used to fill in that end. Germline V gene lookup returns CDR1 LNHDA and CDR2 SQIVND (reference sequence). This CDR3 has 14 amino acids. Trimming pared 7 bases from V and 0 bases from J, leaving 10 bases between.

Its frequency marks this clone as medium-sized. The read falls 3 residues short of the CDR3 end, and the missing part is taken from the germline J gene. This chain joins TRBV2 and TRBJ1-4; 7 nucleotides agree with TRBD1. CDR1 SNHLY and CDR2 FYNNEI come from the germline V gene. This CDR3 contains 16 residues. Unmatched junction bases numbered 14, after V lost 5 bases and J lost 8 bases. The chain's CDR3 is CASSSPRQGEKEKLFF. CDR3 DNA (partial): TGTGCCAGCAGTAGTCCCAGACAGGGCGAAAAAGAAAAA.

On this clone: Read sequence stops 3 residues before the CDR3 end, and the germline J gene provides the missing end. This chain connects TRBV5-1 to TRBJ2-3; 9 bases fit TRBD1. The CDR3 loop spans 15 amino acids. Losses at the gene ends were 4 bases for V and 4 bases for J; bases not matched to a gene: 7. CDR1 and CDR2 (germline): SGHRS, YFSETQ. The part of the CDR3 DNA that was read is TGCGCCAGCAGCCAGAGACAGGGGGGCTCAGATACG. Translating gives CASSQRQGGSDT. The CDR3 in full is CASSQRQGGSDTQYF.

On this clone itself: Read data end 3 residues before the CDR3 end; the end is taken from the germline J gene. This chain joins TRBV5-6 and TRBJ1-5; 10 bases agree with TRBD1. V gave up 0 bases and J gave up 7 bases; unmatched junction bases: 1. The CDR3 covers 14 residues. Germline CDR1 SGHDT, CDR2 YYEEEE. CDR3 residues: CASSLGDRGQPQHF. CDR3 bases read: TGTGCCAGCAGCTTGGGGGACAGGGGCCAGCCC.

CDR3 sequence: CASSIDSSYEQYF. The DNA read from the CDR3 is TGTGCCAGTAGTATAGACAGCTCCTACGAG. J is TRBJ2-7 and V is TRBV19; D call uncertain. The CDR3 extends 3 residues past the end of the read, so its final part is completed from the germline J gene. Per the germline V gene, CDR1 is LNHDA and CDR2 is SQIVND (reference sequence). V was cut by 0 bases and J by 0 bases, with 3 bases left in between. CDR3 length equals 13 residues. Complete variable domain (other parts from reference TRBV19 and TRBJ2-7): DGGITQSPKYLFRKEGQNVTLSCEQNLNHDAMYWYRQDPGQGLRLIYYSQIVNDFQKGDIAEGYSVSREKKESFPLTVTSAQKNPTAFYLCASSIDSSYEQYFGPGTRLTVT.

On this clone: The CDR3 end is not reached by the read, which stops 3 residues before it; the germline J gene fills it in. J is TRBJ1-5 and V is TRBV12-3 or TRBV12-4; D may be TRBD1 (5 bases). V lost 6 bases and J lost 2, with 11 bases in between. The CDR3 sequence is 14 residues long. CDR3 loop: CASSRLQGNQPQHF. The sequenced CDR3 bases are TGTGCCAGCAGCCGGTTACAGGGCAATCAGCCC.

As concerns this clone: The read finishes 3 residues shy of the CDR3 end, and the germline J gene is used to complete it. This chain joins TRBV29-1 and TRBJ1-1; D is perhaps TRBD1 (6 bases). The V gene lost 4 bases and the J gene lost 4 bases, with 13 bases spanning the gap. CDR1 and CDR2 (germline): SQVTM, ANQGSEA. CDR3 length: 13 amino acids. The CDR3 sequence is CSVVEGVSTEAFF. The sequenced CDR3 bases are TGCAGCGTTGTTGAGGGGGTGAGCACTGAA.

About this clone itself: The read finishes 3 residues shy of the CDR3 end, and the germline J gene is used to complete it. The chain employs TRBV5-1 and TRBJ2-3, with D possibly being TRBD2 (5 bases). The CDR3 length is 14 residues. CDR1 and CDR2 from the germline V gene are SGHRS and YFSETQ. V lost 0 bases to trimming and J lost 2 bases, with 7 bases between them. Partial CDR3 DNA: TGCGCCAGCAGCTTGGAGCGGTACACAGATACG. Protein sequence: CASSLERYTDT. The entire CDR3 is CASSLERYTDTQYF.